This T cell receptor beta chain is from a study of blood T cell repertoires in COVID-19 (dated by TCRdb to 2018 to 2020). For the wider study: Samples covering the acute and convalescent phases of COVID-19 were provided by collaborators in the United States, Italy and Spain. The material from the prospective study consisted of cDNA or gDNA derived from T cells, B-cell-depleted T cells, or PBMCs. Deeply sampled blood TCRbeta repertoires from subjects exposed to, actively infected with, or recovered from COVID-19 were included in the dataset. The repertoires were released in a freely available public database meant as a resource for research on the immune response to SARS-CoV-2. Samples came from the ongoing ImmuneRACE study (first 160 participants) plus 1,254 subjects from 6 global collaborators. A de-identified subject ID, COVID-19 status, age in years and sex were almost always included in the sample metadata. Where available, HLA class I and class II types were obtained from metadata supplied by the sample provider rather than from assay-based typing. General study outcomes and caveats: The quantity of clinical and demographic metadata differed by source and by participant and was supplied without curation.

Inclusive of the bounding cysteine and phenylalanine, the CDR3 is 14 residues long. Only the CDR3 region is kept as DNA, spanning 42 bases read in frame from base 1. According to the germline V gene, CDR1 reads SGHRS and CDR2 reads YFSETQ. V lost 4 bases and J lost 1 base; the stretch between them is 11 bases long. TCRbeta CDR3 regions were amplified from genomic DNA by means of the immunoSEQ Assay, a bias-controlled multiplex PCR. Per the original workflow: The number of nucleated cells in each sample was estimated by amplification of reference gene primers within the assay. To quantify the absolute abundance of each unique TCRbeta CDR3 rearrangement, sequence reads were collapsed and filtered. For each sample, productive Simpson clonality was calculated as the square root of Simpson's diversity index across productive rearrangements. The table was pulled from immuneACCESS by TCRdb, which kept in-frame rearrangements only. Such tables lose some clones; where checked, under half of the loss comes from unresolved V genes, and the rest has no known cause. V and J calls plus clone size are reproduced from that table; the DNA served to infer D and trimming. The sample yields a few hundred thousand clones; 80% to 90% were counted once. 3.5% to 4.5% of the sample rests with the top ten.

Collaborating institutions collected whole blood in K2EDTA tubes following their own protocols. For TCRbeta analysis, collaborators shipped samples as frozen whole blood, isolated PBMCs, or DNA extracted from either of those sample types. To note about this clone: The antigen this receptor binds is unknown. Base qualities are missing; no much larger clone stands one base away.

The rearrangement combines TRBV5-1 with TRBJ2-5; tentative D gene TRBD2, with 5 bases matching. The sequencing input was peripheral blood. This receptor was identified in a man over 45 with acute or convalescent COVID-19. The CDR3 amino acid sequence is: CASSPGGVQETQYF. The nucleotide sequence reads as follows: TGCGCCAGCAGCCCCGGAGGAGTCCAAGAGACCCAGTACTTC.